The rows below give T cell receptor beta chains drawn from one sample of a study of CD8 T cells in ankylosing spondylitis. TCRdb redid the calling of the 5' RACE reads with MiXCR, one entry per CDR3 protein. The data contain approximately 200,000 distinct CDR3 sequences, over 10% of them singletons. The sequencing sample was made of blood, either unsorted or a sorted T cell fraction (not recorded which). Receptors were obtained from a male donor with ankylosing spondylitis or in good health (not recorded which). Both conserved end residues are part of each CDR3. D genes are given only for firm matches. Part of the rows lack a size; the others show once, few, many or a class for expanded clones.

many | TRBJ2-7 | TRBD1 | TRBV5-1 | TGTGCCAGCAGCTTGGGACAGGGGCCCTACGAGCAGTACTTC | CASSLGQGPYEQYF
- | TRBJ1-3 | TRBD1 | TRBV11-2 | TGTGCCAGCAGTTCAAACAGGGGTGAAAGGACCATAAATTTT | CASSSNRGERTINF
few | TRBJ2-7 | TRBD1 | TRBV20-1 | TGCAGTGCCCTGAGGGACAGTCATATGCTCTCCTACGAGCAGTACTTC | CSALRDSHMLSYEQYF
many | TRBJ2-1 | - | TRBV12-3/TRBV12-4 | TGTGCCAGCAGTTTAGGGCGGGGTGTCGGCAATGAGCAGTTCTTC | CASSLGRGVGNEQFF
- | TRBJ1-6 | - | TRBV5-6 | TGTGCCAGCAGCTTCTCAAAGGTCGGCAGGGGCAATTCACCCCTCCACTTT | CASSFSKVGRGNSPLHF
few | TRBJ2-1 | TRBD2 | TRBV7-9 | TGTGCCAGCAGCTTGCCGGGAAGCGGGGGGAATGAGCAGTTCTTC | CASSLPGSGGNEQFF
- | TRBJ2-2 | - | TRBV12-3/TRBV12-4 | TGTGCCAGCAGAGTGAGCGGGGAGCTGTTTTTT | CASRVSGELFF
few | TRBJ1-2 | TRBD1 | TRBV7-9 | TGTGCCAGCAGCTTAGAGGGCAGGGGGAATGGCTACACCTTC | CASSLEGRGNGYTF
few | TRBJ2-2 | - | TRBV6-5 | TGTGCCAGCAGTTACTCGGGGGCCGGCGGGGAGCTGTTTTTT | CASSYSGAGGELFF
few | TRBJ2-1 | - | TRBV2 | TGTGCCAGCAGATTAACAGATAATGAGCAGTTCTTC | CASRLTDNEQFF
- | TRBJ2-1 | TRBD1 | TRBV4-1 | TGCGCCAGCAGCCAACCCTTGACAGGGCTCTCCTACAATGAGCAGTTCTTC | CASSQPLTGLSYNEQFF
- | TRBJ2-1 | - | TRBV7-9 | TGTGCCAGCACCTACCGGGATGGCTCCTACAATGAGCAGTTCTTC | CASTYRDGSYNEQFF
- | TRBJ2-4 | TRBD2 | TRBV3-1 | TGTGCCACCTCCCAAGTCCCCCTGGGGACTAGCGGGCAAAACATTCAGTACTTC | CATSQVPLGTSGQNIQYF